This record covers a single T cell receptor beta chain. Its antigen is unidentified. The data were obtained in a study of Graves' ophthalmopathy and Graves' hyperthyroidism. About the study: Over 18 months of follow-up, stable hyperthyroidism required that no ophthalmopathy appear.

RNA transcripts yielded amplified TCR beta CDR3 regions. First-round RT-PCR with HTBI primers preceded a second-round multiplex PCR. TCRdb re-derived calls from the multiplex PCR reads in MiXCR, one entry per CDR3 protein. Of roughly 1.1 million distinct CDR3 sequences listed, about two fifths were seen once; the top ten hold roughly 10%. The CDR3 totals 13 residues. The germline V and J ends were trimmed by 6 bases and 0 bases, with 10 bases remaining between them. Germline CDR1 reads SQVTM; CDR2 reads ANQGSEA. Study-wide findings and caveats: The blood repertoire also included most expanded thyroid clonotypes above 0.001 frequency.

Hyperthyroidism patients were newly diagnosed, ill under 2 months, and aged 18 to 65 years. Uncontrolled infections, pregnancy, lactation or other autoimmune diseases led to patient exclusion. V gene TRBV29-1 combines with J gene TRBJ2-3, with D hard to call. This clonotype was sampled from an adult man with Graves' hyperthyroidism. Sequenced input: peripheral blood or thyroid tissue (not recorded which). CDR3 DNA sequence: TGCAGCGTCGTGTCGTCTAGCACAGATACGCAGTATTTT. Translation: CSVVSSSTDTQYF.